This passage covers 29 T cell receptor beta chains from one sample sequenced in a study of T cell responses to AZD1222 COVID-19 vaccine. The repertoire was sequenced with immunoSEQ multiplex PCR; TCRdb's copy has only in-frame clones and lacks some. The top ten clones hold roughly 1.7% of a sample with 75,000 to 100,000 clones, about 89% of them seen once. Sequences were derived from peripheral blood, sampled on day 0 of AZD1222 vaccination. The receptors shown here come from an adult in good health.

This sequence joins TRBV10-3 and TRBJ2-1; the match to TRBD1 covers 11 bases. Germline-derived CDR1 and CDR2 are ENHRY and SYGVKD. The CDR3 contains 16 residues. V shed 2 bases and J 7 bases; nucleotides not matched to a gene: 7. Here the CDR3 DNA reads TGTGCCATCAGTGAGATATTAGGACAGGGGGCAAATGAGCAGTTCTTC. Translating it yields CAISEILGQGANEQFF.

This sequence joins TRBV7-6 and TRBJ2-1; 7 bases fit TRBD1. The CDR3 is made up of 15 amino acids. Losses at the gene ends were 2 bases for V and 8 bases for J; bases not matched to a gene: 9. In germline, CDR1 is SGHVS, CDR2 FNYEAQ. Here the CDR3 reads CASSLPGQAGDEQFF. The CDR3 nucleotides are TGTGCCAGCAGCTTACCAGGACAGGCAGGGGATGAGCAGTTCTTC.

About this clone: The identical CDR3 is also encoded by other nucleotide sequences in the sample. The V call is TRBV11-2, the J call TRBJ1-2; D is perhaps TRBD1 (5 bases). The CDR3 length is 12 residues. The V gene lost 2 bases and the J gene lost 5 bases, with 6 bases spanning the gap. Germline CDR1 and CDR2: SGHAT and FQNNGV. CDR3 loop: CASSLSGYGYTF. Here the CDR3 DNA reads TGTGCCAGCAGCTTATCAGGGTATGGCTACACCTTC.

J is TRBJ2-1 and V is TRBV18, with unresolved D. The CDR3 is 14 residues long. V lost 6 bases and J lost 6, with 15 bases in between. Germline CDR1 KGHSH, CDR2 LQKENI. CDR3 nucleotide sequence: TGTGCCAGCTCCGCTCTTGGGCGATTCAATGAGCAGTTCTTC. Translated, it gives CASSALGRFNEQFF.

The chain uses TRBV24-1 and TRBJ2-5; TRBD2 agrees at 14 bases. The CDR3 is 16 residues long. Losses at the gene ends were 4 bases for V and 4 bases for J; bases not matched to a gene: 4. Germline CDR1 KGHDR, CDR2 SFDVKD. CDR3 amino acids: CATSDPGLAGAETQYF. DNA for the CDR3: TGTGCCACCAGTGACCCGGGACTAGCGGGGGCAGAGACCCAGTACTTC.

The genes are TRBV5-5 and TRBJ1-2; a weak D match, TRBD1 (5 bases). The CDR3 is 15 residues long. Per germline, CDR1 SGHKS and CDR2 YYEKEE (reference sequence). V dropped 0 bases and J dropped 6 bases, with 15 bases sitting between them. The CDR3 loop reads CASSLVVRWGHGYTF. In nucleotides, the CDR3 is TGTGCCAGCAGCTTGGTGGTCCGCTGGGGCCATGGCTACACCTTC.

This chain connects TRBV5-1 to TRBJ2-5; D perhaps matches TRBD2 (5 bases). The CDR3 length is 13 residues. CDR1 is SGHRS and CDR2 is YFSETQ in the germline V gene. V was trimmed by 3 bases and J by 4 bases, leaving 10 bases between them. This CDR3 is CASSSEGAETQYF. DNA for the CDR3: TGCGCCAGCAGCTCTGAGGGTGCAGAGACCCAGTACTTC. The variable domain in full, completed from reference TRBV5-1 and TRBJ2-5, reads KAGVTQTPRYLIKTRGQQVTLSCSPISGHRSVSWYQQTPGQGLQFLFEYFSETQRNKGNFPGRFSGRQFSNSRSEMNVSTLELGDSALYLCASSSEGAETQYFGPGTRLLVL.

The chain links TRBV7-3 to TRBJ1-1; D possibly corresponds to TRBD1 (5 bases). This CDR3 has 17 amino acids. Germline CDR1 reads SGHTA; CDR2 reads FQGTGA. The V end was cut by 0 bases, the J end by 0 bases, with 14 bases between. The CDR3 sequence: CASSLTHRGGVNTEAFF. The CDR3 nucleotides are TGTGCCAGCAGCTTAACACATAGGGGAGGGGTGAACACTGAAGCTTTCTTT.

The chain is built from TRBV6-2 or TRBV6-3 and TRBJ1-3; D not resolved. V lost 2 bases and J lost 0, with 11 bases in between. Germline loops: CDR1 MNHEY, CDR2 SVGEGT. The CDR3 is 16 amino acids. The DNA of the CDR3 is TGTGCCAGCAGTTACCCGGGCGCAGCCTCTGGAAACACCATATATTTT. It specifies CASSYPGAASGNTIYF.

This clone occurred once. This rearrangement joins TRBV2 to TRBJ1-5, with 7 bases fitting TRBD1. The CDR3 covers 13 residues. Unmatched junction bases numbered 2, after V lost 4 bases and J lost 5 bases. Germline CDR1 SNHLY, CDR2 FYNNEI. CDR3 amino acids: CASSADRDQPQHF. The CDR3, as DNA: TGTGCCAGCAGTGCAGACAGGGATCAGCCCCAGCATTTT. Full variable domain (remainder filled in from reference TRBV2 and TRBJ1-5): EPEVTQTPSHQVTQMGQEVILRCVPISNHLYFYWYRQILGQKVEFLVSFYNNEISEKSEIFDDQFSVERPDGSNFTLKIRSTKLEDSAMYFCASSADRDQPQHFGDGTRLSIL.

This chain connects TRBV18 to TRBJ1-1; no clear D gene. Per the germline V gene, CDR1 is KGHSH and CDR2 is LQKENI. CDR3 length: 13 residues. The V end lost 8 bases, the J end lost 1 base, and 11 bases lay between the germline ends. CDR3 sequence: CASGVQSNTEAFF. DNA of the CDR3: TGTGCCAGCGGAGTCCAGTCGAACACTGAAGCTTTCTTT.

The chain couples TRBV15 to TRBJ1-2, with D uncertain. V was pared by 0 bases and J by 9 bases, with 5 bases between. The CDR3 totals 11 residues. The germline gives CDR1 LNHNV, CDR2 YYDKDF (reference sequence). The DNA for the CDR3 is TGTGCCACCAGCAGAGAGAGGAGCTACACCTTC. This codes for CATSRERSYTF.

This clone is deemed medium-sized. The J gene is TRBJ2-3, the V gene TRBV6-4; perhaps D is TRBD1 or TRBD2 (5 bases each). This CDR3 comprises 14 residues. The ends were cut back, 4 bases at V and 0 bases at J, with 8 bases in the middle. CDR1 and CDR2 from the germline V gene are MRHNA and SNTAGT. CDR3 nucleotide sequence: TGTGCCAGCAGTGTTGAGGGGAGCACAGATACGCAGTATTTT. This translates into CASSVEGSTDTQYF.

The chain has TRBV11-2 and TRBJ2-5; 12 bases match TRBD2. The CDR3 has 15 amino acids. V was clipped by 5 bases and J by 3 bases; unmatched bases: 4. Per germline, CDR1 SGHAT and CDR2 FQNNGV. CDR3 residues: CASSRLAGGKETQYF. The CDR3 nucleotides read TGTGCCAGCAGCCGTCTAGCGGGGGGGAAAGAGACCCAGTACTTC.

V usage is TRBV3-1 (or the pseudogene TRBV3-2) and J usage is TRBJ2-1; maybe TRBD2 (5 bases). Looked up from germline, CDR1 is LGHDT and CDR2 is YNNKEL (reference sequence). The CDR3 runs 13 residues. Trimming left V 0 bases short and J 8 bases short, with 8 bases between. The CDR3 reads CASSQDFGDEQFF. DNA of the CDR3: TGTGCCAGCAGCCAAGACTTCGGGGATGAGCAGTTCTTC.

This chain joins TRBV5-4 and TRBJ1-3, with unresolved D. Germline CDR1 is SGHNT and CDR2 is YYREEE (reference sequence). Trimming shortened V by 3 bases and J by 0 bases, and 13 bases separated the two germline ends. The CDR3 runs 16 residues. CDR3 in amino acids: CASSSMTTGSGNTIYF. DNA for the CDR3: TGTGCCAGCAGCTCGATGACGACCGGCTCTGGAAACACCATATATTTT.

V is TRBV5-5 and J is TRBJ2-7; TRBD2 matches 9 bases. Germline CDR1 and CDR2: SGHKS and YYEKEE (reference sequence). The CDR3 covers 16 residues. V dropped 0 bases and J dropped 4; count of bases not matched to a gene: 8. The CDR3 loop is CASSLEGLAPGYEQYF. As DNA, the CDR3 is TGTGCCAGCAGCTTGGAGGGACTAGCCCCCGGGTACGAGCAGTACTTC.

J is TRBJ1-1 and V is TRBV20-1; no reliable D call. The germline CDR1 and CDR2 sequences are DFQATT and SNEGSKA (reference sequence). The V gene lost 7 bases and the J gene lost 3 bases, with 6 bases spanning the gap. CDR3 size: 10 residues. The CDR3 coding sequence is TGCAGTGGTACAGACACTGAAGCTTTCTTT. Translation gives CSGTDTEAFF.

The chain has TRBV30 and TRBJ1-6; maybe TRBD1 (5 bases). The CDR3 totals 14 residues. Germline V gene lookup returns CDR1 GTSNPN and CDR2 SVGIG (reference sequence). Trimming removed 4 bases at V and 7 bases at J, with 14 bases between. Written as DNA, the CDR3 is TGTGCCTGGACGGAGGGGATGATAAATTCACCCCTCCACTTT. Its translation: CAWTEGMINSPLHF. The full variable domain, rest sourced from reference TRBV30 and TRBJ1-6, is SQTIHQWPATLVQPVGSPLSLECTVEGTSNPNLYWYRQAAGRGLQLLFYSVGIGQISSEVPQNLSASRPQDRQFILSSKKLLLSDSGFYLCAWTEGMINSPLHFGNGTRLTVT.

The CDR3 spells CASSLGLAGGRGEQFF. The CDR3 nucleotides are TGCGCCAGCAGCTTGGGACTAGCGGGGGGAAGGGGTGAGCAGTTCTTC. This rearrangement joins TRBV5-1 to TRBJ2-1; 13 nucleotides agree with TRBD2. After removal of 0 bases from V and 9 bases from J, the junction contained 6 bases not matched to a gene. The CDR3 runs 16 residues. CDR1 is SGHRS and CDR2 is YFSETQ in the germline V gene.

The CDR3 DNA follows: TGTGCCAGCAGCCTTGGGACATCCAGGGGCTACACCTTC. Translation: CASSLGTSRGYTF. The genes are TRBV12-3 or TRBV12-4 and TRBJ1-2; tentative D call: TRBD1 (6 bases). V was trimmed by 6 bases and J by 8 bases, leaving 16 bases between them. This CDR3 comprises 13 residues.

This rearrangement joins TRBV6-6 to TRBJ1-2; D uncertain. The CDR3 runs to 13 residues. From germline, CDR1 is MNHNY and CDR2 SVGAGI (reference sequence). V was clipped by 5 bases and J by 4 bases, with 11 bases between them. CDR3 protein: CASSPRKLYGYTF. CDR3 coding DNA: TGTGCCAGCAGTCCCAGGAAACTCTATGGCTACACCTTC.

CDR3 in amino acids: CSVVSPAGTDSYEQYF. The DNA for the CDR3 is TGCAGCGTTGTATCCCCCGCGGGGACGGACTCCTACGAGCAGTACTTC. V and J are TRBV29-1 and TRBJ2-7; D is possibly TRBD2 (6 bases). This CDR3 is built from 16 residues. CDR1 and CDR2 from the germline V gene are SQVTM and ANQGSEA. Between the trimmed V and J ends, which lost 4 bases and 0 bases, there was a span of 19 bases.

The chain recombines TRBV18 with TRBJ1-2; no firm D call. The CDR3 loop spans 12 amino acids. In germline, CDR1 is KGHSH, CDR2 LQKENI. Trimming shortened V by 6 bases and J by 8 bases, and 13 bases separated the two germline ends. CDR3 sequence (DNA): TGTGCCAGCTCGGGGAGAGCCCTGGGCTACACCTTC. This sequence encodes CASSGRALGYTF.

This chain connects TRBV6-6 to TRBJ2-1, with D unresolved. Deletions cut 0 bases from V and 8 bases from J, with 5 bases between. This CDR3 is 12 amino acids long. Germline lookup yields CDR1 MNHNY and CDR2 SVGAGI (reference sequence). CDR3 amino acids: CASSYSTDEQFF. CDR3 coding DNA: TGTGCCAGCAGTTACTCAACTGATGAGCAGTTCTTC.

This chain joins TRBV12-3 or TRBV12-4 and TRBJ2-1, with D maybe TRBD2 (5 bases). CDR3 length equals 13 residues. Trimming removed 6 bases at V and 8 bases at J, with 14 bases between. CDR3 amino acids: CASRPRGSDEQFF. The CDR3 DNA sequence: TGTGCCAGCAGGCCCCGGGGTTCCGATGAGCAGTTCTTC.

Here the CDR3 reads CASSFTGLTEAFF. CDR3 DNA sequence: TGTGCCAGCAGCTTTACGGGGCTGACTGAAGCTTTCTTT. This chain joins TRBV11-3 and TRBJ1-1, with a weak D call TRBD1 (5 bases). Trimming stripped 3 bases from V and 5 bases from J, with 10 bases between. Germline V gene data show CDR1 as SGHNT and CDR2 as YENEEA. CDR3 length: 13 amino acids.

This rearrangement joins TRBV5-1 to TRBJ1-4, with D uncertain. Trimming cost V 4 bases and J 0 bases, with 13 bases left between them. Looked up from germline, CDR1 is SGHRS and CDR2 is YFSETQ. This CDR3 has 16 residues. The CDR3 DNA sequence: TGCGCCAGCAGCCCCTCTCTGGGGTCAACTAATGAAAAACTGTTTTTT. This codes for CASSPSLGSTNEKLFF.

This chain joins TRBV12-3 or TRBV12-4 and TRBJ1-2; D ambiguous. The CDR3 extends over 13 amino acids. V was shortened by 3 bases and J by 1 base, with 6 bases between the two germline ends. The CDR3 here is CASSFEVNYGYTF. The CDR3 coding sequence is TGTGCCAGCAGTTTCGAGGTTAACTATGGCTACACCTTC.